This entry features one TCR beta chain sequence. Its antigen remains unidentified. Just one base apart from a much larger clone, this may be a read error. Quantitative 5'-RACE was performed with molecular barcodes, and it yielded the TCR beta libraries. One entry per CDR3 protein, called by TCRdb with MiXCR from the 5' RACE reads. The repertoire holds some 700,000 distinct CDR3 sequences, with around 19% as singletons. The sample is drawn from a study of CD8 T cells in ankylosing spondylitis. Regarding the study as a whole: Enrichment of disease-linked clones was reportedly significant in matched ankylosing spondylitis synovial fluid. Disease-linked clones bore a CD8+ phenotype and were relatively rare in peripheral blood. For ankylosing spondylitis blood, a TCR beta motif of 7 or 8 highly homologous variants appeared characteristic. Earlier reports found some motif variants in synovial fluid and blood in reactive arthritis.

Germline V gene data show CDR1 as MNHEY and CDR2 as SMNVEV (reference sequence). The length of the CDR3 is 15 residues. Trimming cost V 4 bases and J 3 bases; bases outside gene matches: 3. Sequencing input: blood, either unsorted or a sorted T cell fraction (not recorded which). The receptor's source is a male donor with ankylosing spondylitis. The chain combines TRBV27 with TRBJ1-5, with TRBD1 matching 10 bases. CDR3 coding DNA: TGTGCCAGCAGTTCCGGGACAGGGGCCAATCAGCCCCAGCATTTT. Its translation: CASSSGTGANQPQHF.